These 26 T cell receptor beta chains were all obtained from the same sample, sequenced in a study of post-analysis software for immune sequencing data. Findings and limits, study-wide: Relative to controls, patients had 5 or 6 TRBV segments at higher frequency, with TRBV5-6, TRBV5-1 and TRBV20-1 among these.

Antigens of these TCRs are unknown. Built from TCR beta cDNA, the libraries had unique molecular identifiers in them. MiXCR, applied by TCRdb to the PCR reads, yields one record per CDR3 protein. The sample has under 650,000 distinct CDR3 sequences; roughly 46% are singletons. Sequenced: blood. Receptors originate from a girl under 18 with multiple sclerosis.

The chain couples TRBV7-9 to TRBJ2-7; no firm D call. Germline loops: CDR1 SEHNR, CDR2 FQNEAQ (reference sequence). The CDR3 has 14 amino acids. Trimming stripped 4 bases from V and 1 base from J, with 11 bases between. CDR3 in DNA: TGTGCCAGCAGCTCCCGGACGGCTTCCTACGAGCAGTACTTC. Protein: CASSSRTASYEQYF.

This rearrangement joins TRBV6-5 to TRBJ1-6; tentatively, D is TRBD1 (5 bases). CDR3 length: 14 amino acids. The V and J ends lost 7 bases and 10 bases respectively, with 17 bases between them. Per germline, CDR1 MNHEY and CDR2 SVGAGI. CDR3 DNA: TGTGCCAGCAACAGGCAGGGAGCGGGGTCACCCCTCCACTTT. Encoded protein: CASNRQGAGSPLHF.

This chain links TRBV7-2 with TRBJ1-5; D is unresolved. CDR1 and CDR2 from the germline V gene are SGHTA and FQGNSA. V lost 5 bases and J 4 bases, leaving 6 bases between the germline ends. The CDR3 consists of 12 residues. The CDR3 loop is CASSHQNQPQHF. The CDR3 nucleotides are TGTGCCAGCAGCCACCAGAATCAGCCCCAGCATTTT.

This clonotype was counted between two and nine times. The chain carries TRBV7-9 and TRBJ2-5; D call uncertain. The V and J ends lost 6 bases and 4 bases respectively, with 15 bases between them. The germline V gene encodes CDR1 SEHNR and CDR2 FQNEAQ (reference sequence). The CDR3 runs 14 residues. CDR3 in amino acids: CASSDLGWGETQYF. As DNA, the CDR3 is TGTGCCAGCAGTGATCTCGGGTGGGGAGAGACCCAGTACTTC.

The rearrangement links TRBV10-3 to TRBJ1-2; TRBD1 matches at 8 bases. Germline V CDR1 and CDR2: ENHRY, SYGVKD. This CDR3 has 17 amino acids. The junction had 12 bases not matched to a gene; V was cut back by 0 bases and J by 6 bases. The CDR3 coding sequence is TGTGCCATCAGTGAGTCGCGCGTCGAGGACAGGGTGGATGGCTACACCTTC. This translates into CAISESRVEDRVDGYTF.

The chain is built from TRBV7-9 and TRBJ2-1, with 13 bases identical to TRBD2. The CDR3 runs 16 residues. CDR1 is SEHNR and CDR2 is FQNEAQ in the germline V gene (reference sequence). Trimming cost V 5 bases and J 5 bases; bases outside gene matches: 6. The CDR3 sequence: CASSIPGTSGDNEQFF. In DNA form, the CDR3 reads TGTGCCAGCAGCATCCCCGGGACTAGCGGGGACAATGAGCAGTTCTTC.

The chain carries TRBV7-2 and TRBJ2-1; 7 nucleotides align to TRBD2. The germline gives CDR1 SGHTA, CDR2 FQGNSA. Trimming took 5 bases from V and 5 from J; bases not matched to a gene: 6. CDR3 length: 14 amino acids. The CDR3 region has the DNA TGTGCCAGCAGCCAATCTAGCGGAGACAATGAGCAGTTCTTC. Protein: CASSQSSGDNEQFF.

This clonotype was counted between two and nine times. The V gene is TRBV7-6, the J gene TRBJ1-1, with D unclear. From germline, CDR1 is SGHVS and CDR2 FNYEAQ. This CDR3 is built from 15 residues. Trimming took off 5 bases at V and 2 bases at J, with 15 bases between the two ends. The CDR3 region has the DNA TGTGCCAGCAGCCCCGGACGGCAACCCAACACTGAAGCTTTCTTT. Amino acid sequence: CASSPGRQPNTEAFF.

The CDR3 sequence: CASSYFRQGPYGYTF. For the CDR3, the DNA is TGTGCCAGCAGTTACTTTCGACAGGGCCCTTATGGCTACACCTTC. The chain carries TRBV6-6 and TRBJ1-2, with 7 bases aligning to TRBD1. Germline CDR1 MNHNY, CDR2 SVGAGI (reference sequence). The CDR3 has 15 residues. V trimming: 1 base; J trimming: 5 bases; junction bases outside the gene matches: 7.

This clonotype was detected a few times. The J gene is TRBJ2-5, the V gene TRBV12-3 or TRBV12-4; TRBD1 aligns across 9 bases. The V gene end was trimmed by 2 bases and the J gene end by 4 bases; junction bases not matched to a gene: 11. CDR3 length: 17 residues. CDR3 DNA: TGTGCCAGCAGTTTAAATACAGGAGGGACAGGGACAGAGACCCAGTACTTC. Amino acid sequence: CASSLNTGGTGTETQYF.

The chain employs TRBV30 and TRBJ2-7; 9 nucleotides match TRBD1. Germline loops: CDR1 GTSNPN, CDR2 SVGIG (reference sequence). The V and J ends lost 0 bases and 3 bases, in that order; junction bases with no gene match: 9. This CDR3 is 16 amino acids long. DNA for the CDR3: TGTGCCTGGAGTGTACCCTGGGGACAGGGAGTCTACGAGCAGTACTTC. Its protein is CAWSVPWGQGVYEQYF.

This chain links TRBV10-3 with TRBJ2-4; 8 bases are shared with TRBD1. Germline trimming cut 6 bases from V and 12 bases from J; bases unmatched to any gene: 7. Germline CDR1 and CDR2: ENHRY and SYGVKD. The CDR3 loop spans 12 amino acids. The CDR3 nucleotides read TGTGCCATCAGAGACGACAGGGGTAATCAGTACTTC. Amino acid sequence: CAIRDDRGNQYF.

CDR3 in amino acids: CAISDRQGTTDTQYF. The CDR3 DNA follows: TGTGCCATCAGTGATAGACAGGGGACCACAGATACGCAGTATTTT. The gene calls are TRBV10-3 and TRBJ2-3; TRBD1 agrees at 8 bases. There are 15 residues in the CDR3. V gave up 3 bases and J gave up 2 bases; unmatched junction bases: 4. The germline V gene has CDR1 ENHRY and CDR2 SYGVKD.

This chain joins TRBV12-3 or TRBV12-4 and TRBJ2-5; D tentatively reads TRBD1 or TRBD2 (5 bases each). CDR3 size: 13 residues. V was cut by 3 bases and J by 2 bases, with 7 bases left in between. For the CDR3, the DNA is TGTGCCAGCAGTTTCAGGGAGCAAGAGACCCAGTACTTC. Translated: CASSFREQETQYF.

The chain is built from TRBV12-3 or TRBV12-4 and TRBJ2-1, with D tentatively TRBD1 or TRBD2 (5 bases each). The ends were cut back, 5 bases at V and 9 bases at J, with 11 bases in the middle. The CDR3 spans 12 residues. The CDR3 is CASSALGAEQFF. The CDR3 coding sequence is TGTGCCAGCAGTGCCCTCGGGGCTGAGCAGTTCTTC.

Note on this clonotype: Germline and junction disagree at one end, which may indicate a read error. The chain recombines TRBV29-1 with TRBJ2-7; TRBD1 aligns across 9 bases. Germline-derived CDR1 and CDR2 are SQVTM and ANQGSEA. This CDR3 spans 14 amino acids. The CDR3 DNA follows: TGCAGCGTTGAAGGACAGGGGGTAGGGTACGAGCTGTACTTC. Amino acid sequence: CSVEGQGVGYELYF.

This chain connects TRBV9 to TRBJ1-2; 8 bases are shared with TRBD1. The germline CDR1 and CDR2 sequences are SGDLS and YYNGEE. J was trimmed by 6 bases and V by 0 bases; bases with no gene match: 1. The CDR3 has 13 residues. DNA of the CDR3: TGTGCCAGCAGCGTAGCAGGGGGCAATGGCTACACCTTC. Its translation is CASSVAGGNGYTF.

CDR3: CASITGGLGSYNEQFF. DNA for the CDR3: TGTGCCAGCATCACCGGGGGGCTAGGCTCCTACAATGAGCAGTTCTTC. The chain links TRBV12-3 or TRBV12-4 to TRBJ2-1; D is possibly TRBD2 (7 bases). The V gene lost 7 bases and the J gene lost 0 bases, with 16 bases spanning the gap. The CDR3 is made up of 16 amino acids.

J is TRBJ2-3 and V is TRBV11-3; D gene uncertain. The CDR3 runs to 14 residues. Germline V CDR1 and CDR2: SGHNT, YENEEA. Trimming took off 1 base at V and 5 bases at J, with 10 bases between the two ends. CDR3: CASSLGGRQDTQYF. The CDR3 DNA is TGTGCCAGCAGCTTAGGCGGCCGACAAGATACGCAGTATTTT.

V gene TRBV6-1 combines with J gene TRBJ2-7; 7 bases map to TRBD2. The CDR3 has 13 amino acids. CDR1 and CDR2 from the germline V gene are MNHNS and SASEGT. After removal of 0 bases from V and 9 bases from J, the junction contained 5 bases not matched to a gene. DNA of the CDR3: TGTGCCAGCAGTGAAGCGGGGAGGGCAGGGCAGTACTTC. This gives the protein CASSEAGRAGQYF.

The chain links TRBV10-3 to TRBJ2-1, with TRBD2 matching 10 bases. The J segment lost 7 bases and the V segment lost 2 bases, leaving 8 bases of the junction unmatched. This CDR3 region has 16 residues. Germline loops: CDR1 ENHRY, CDR2 SYGVKD. Here the CDR3 reads CAISEKAGGPGNEQFF. The CDR3 DNA sequence: TGTGCCATCAGTGAGAAAGCGGGAGGGCCGGGTAATGAGCAGTTCTTC.

This clonotype has more than one count but fewer than ten. The chain is built from TRBV20-1 and TRBJ2-3, with D hard to call. This CDR3 spans 13 amino acids. V lost 3 bases and J lost 0, with 7 bases in between. CDR1 is DFQATT and CDR2 is SNEGSKA in the germline V gene (reference sequence). CDR3 coding DNA: TGCAGTGCTAGTCGAACTAGCACAGATACGCAGTATTTT. Amino acid sequence: CSASRTSTDTQYF.

This chain links TRBV5-5 with TRBJ2-7; D is possibly TRBD1 or TRBD2 (6 bases each). Germline CDR1 and CDR2: SGHKS and YYEKEE (reference sequence). The CDR3 runs to 16 residues. With 4 bases removed from V and 4 bases from J, the gap between germline ends came to 21 bases. The CDR3 sequence is CASSLRGASGRYEQYF. In DNA, the CDR3 is TGTGCCAGCAGCCTGAGGGGGGCGTCTGGAAGATACGAGCAGTACTTC. Using reference TRBV5-5 and TRBJ2-7 for the parts outside the CDR3, the full variable domain is DAGVTQSPTHLIKTRGQQVTLRCSPISGHKSVSWYQQVLGQGPQFIFQYYEKEERGRGNFPDRFSARQFPNYSSELNVNALLLGDSALYLCASSLRGASGRYEQYFGPGTRLTVT.

The sample holds a few counts of this clonotype. V gene TRBV5-1 combines with J gene TRBJ1-2, with D possibly matching TRBD1 (5 bases). The CDR3 is 13 residues long. V lost 2 bases, J lost 8 bases, and 13 bases lay in between. In germline, CDR1 is SGHRS, CDR2 YFSETQ. This chain's CDR3 is CASSLTGGEGYTF. The CDR3 region has the DNA TGCGCCAGCAGCTTAACAGGAGGAGAGGGCTACACCTTC. The variable domain in full, with the rest retrieved from reference TRBV5-1 and TRBJ1-2, is KAGVTQTPRYLIKTRGQQVTLSCSPISGHRSVSWYQQTPGQGLQFLFEYFSETQRNKGNFPGRFSGRQFSNSRSEMNVSTLELGDSALYLCASSLTGGEGYTFGSGTRLTVV.

This clonotype showed up just once. The rearrangement links TRBV2 to TRBJ1-1; D is undetermined. This CDR3 spans 12 amino acids. CDR1 is SNHLY, CDR2 FYNNEI, per germline. V was cut by 8 bases and J by 1 base, with 8 bases left in between. DNA of the CDR3: TGTGCCAGCCTGTGGGGGAACACTGAAGCTTTCTTT. Translation gives CASLWGNTEAFF.

In the case of this clonotype: Germline and junction disagree at one end, which may indicate a read error. This chain connects TRBV5-1 to TRBJ1-1; D is undetermined. CDR3 length: 15 amino acids. The V gene's germline CDR1 is SGHRS and CDR2 YFSETQ. The CDR3 DNA reads as TGCGCCAGCGGCTTGGCCCGGGCTCGGCGGGGTGAAGCTTTCTTT. The encoded protein is CASGLARARRGEAFF.